This T cell receptor (beta chain) was retrieved from a study of Tregs in tolerant kidney transplant recipients. By frequency, this clone registers medium-sized. Its antigen is not known. The CDR3 is cut off 3 residues early in the read; its end comes from the germline J gene. Method: immunoSEQ multiplex PCR; TCRdb's copy keeps in-frame clones and lacks some. The sample includes about 31,000 clones. Study-wide points: This study did not directly address biological reproducibility.

Recipients received nonmyeloablative bone marrow transplants from related graft donors, with transient mixed chimerism. V gave up 5 bases and J gave up 2 bases, with 13 bases separating them. Germline CDR1 reads MNHEY; CDR2 reads SVGEGT. This CDR3 has 15 residues. The sequences come from CD4+ T cells from blood (PBMCs), collected 24 months after the transplant. The chain recombines TRBV6-2 or TRBV6-3 with TRBJ1-5; D perhaps matches TRBD1 (6 bases). This receptor was obtained from a human patient who received a combined kidney and bone marrow transplant. Some T cells may arise from the graft donor. CDR3 protein: CASSKRTEGNQPQHF. The DNA read from the CDR3 is TGTGCCAGCAGTAAACGGACAGAGGGCAATCAGCCC.